These T cell receptor beta chains were read from a single sample in a study of blood T cell repertoires in COVID-19. Produced via immunoSEQ multiplex PCR; TCRdb's table is partial and in-frame only. The table includes roughly 100,000 clones, more than 70% detected once. The sequenced sample was peripheral blood. The receptors shown here come from a woman aged 80 or over in a cohort sampled during active COVID-19. Each CDR3 is given with its conserved first and last residue. Each record gives: clone size, V gene, J gene, D gene, CDR3 protein, CDR3 DNA. A D gene is named only where the DNA matches it firmly. Clone size is not always given. Where it is, it says once, few, many or a class for expanded clones.

once	TRBV6-5	TRBJ2-1	TRBD1	CASSKVQGVLFF	TGTGCCAGCAGTAAGGTACAGGGGGTGTTGTTCTTC
-	TRBV2	TRBJ1-2	TRBD1	CASSARTGQGGGYTF	TGTGCCAGCAGCGCTAGAACCGGACAGGGCGGCGGCTACACCTTC
-	TRBV19	TRBJ1-6	TRBD1	CASSMDRGNSPLHF	TGTGCCAGTAGTATGGACAGGGGAAATTCACCCCTCCACTTT
-	TRBV29-1	TRBJ1-3	-	CSGRRDPGNTIYF	TGCAGCGGGAGACGGGATCCTGGAAACACCATATATTTT
once	TRBV3-1/TRBV3-2	TRBJ2-5	-	CASSQVRSSETQYF	TGTGCCAGCAGCCAAGTCAGGTCTTCAGAGACCCAGTACTTC
-	TRBV4-2	TRBJ2-1	TRBD2	CASSQSGTSGNDEQFF	TGTGCCAGCAGCCAATCCGGGACTAGCGGGAATGATGAGCAGTTCTTC
-	TRBV13	TRBJ2-7	TRBD1	CASSLAGAGGSDEQYF	TGTGCCAGCAGCTTAGCAGGGGCAGGGGGTTCGGACGAGCAGTACTTC
-	TRBV9	TRBJ1-1	TRBD1	CASSVGQGAWNTEAFF	TGTGCCAGCAGCGTAGGACAGGGGGCTTGGAACACTGAAGCTTTCTTT
-	TRBV7-2	TRBJ1-1	TRBD1	CASSLQGVVAEAFF	TGTGCCAGCAGCTTACAGGGGGTTGTTGCTGAAGCTTTCTTT
-	TRBV6-1	TRBJ2-5	-	CASSDRATGETQYF	TGTGCCAGCAGTGACAGGGCCACTGGAGAGACCCAGTACTTC
-	TRBV30	TRBJ2-7	TRBD1	CAWSVKTGGDLRQYF	TGTGCCTGGAGTGTAAAAACAGGGGGCGACCTGAGGCAGTACTTC
-	TRBV6-1	TRBJ2-3	-	CASSEALGAGSDTQYF	TGTGCCAGCAGTGAAGCGCTGGGGGCAGGGTCAGATACGCAGTATTTT
-	TRBV10-2	TRBJ2-5	TRBD2	CASSNRLAGGRETQYF	TGCGCCAGCAGCAATCGACTAGCGGGGGGGAGGGAGACCCAGTACTTC
-	TRBV9	TRBJ2-3	TRBD2	CASSVGTSGGNTQYF	TGTGCCAGCAGCGTCGGCACGAGCGGGGGGAATACGCAGTATTTT
-	TRBV3-1/TRBV3-2	TRBJ1-2	TRBD1	CASSPLTRGNTDGYTF	TGTGCCAGCAGCCCCCTCACCAGGGGGAACACCGATGGCTACACCTTC
-	TRBV24-1	TRBJ1-2	-	CATSDVTGRGLNYGYTF	TGTGCCACCAGTGATGTTACAGGGAGGGGTTTGAACTATGGCTACACCTTC
once	TRBV10-3	TRBJ2-3	TRBD2	CAIRTSGGALDTQYF	TGTGCCATCAGAACTAGCGGGGGGGCCTTAGATACGCAGTATTTT
-	TRBV7-6	TRBJ2-1	TRBD2	CASSLVGLAGGYNEQFF	TGTGCCAGCAGCTTAGTGGGACTAGCGGGGGGTTACAATGAGCAGTTCTTC